The TCR beta chain described here comes from a study of response to subunit inactivated influenza vaccine. TCRdb used MiXCR to reprocess the RT-PCR reads, holding one entry per CDR3 protein. In the table there are about 570,000 distinct CDR3 sequences, approximately 11% of which are singletons. Germline CDR1 and CDR2: DFQATT and SNEGSKA (reference sequence). V lost 3 bases, J lost 8 bases, and 23 bases lay in between. This CDR3 is 16 amino acids long. Separately, the same data were catalogued under a study of T cells expressing NK-cell markers. That paper notes: cDNA encoding TCR beta was synthesized via 5'RACE template switching incorporating UMIs.

V is TRBV20-1 and J is TRBJ2-1; D may be TRBD1 (6 bases). The receptor was derived from a man aged 45-60 years who received an inactivated influenza vaccine. The sample consisted of PBMCs from blood, taken on the day of vaccination. DNA of the CDR3: TGCAGTGCTAGGGACACTTTAGCTAGACAGGTGTATGAGCAGTTCTTC. It translates to CSARDTLARQVYEQFF.